A selection of T cell receptor beta chains follows, all from one sample in a study of blood T cell repertoires in COVID-19. Repertoires were generated with immunoSEQ multiplex PCR, while TCRdb's copy carries only in-frame clones and drops some. Of under 300,000 clones in the sample, around four fifths are singletons; the top ten hold over 14%. The sequenced material came from PBMCs or T cells enriched from blood (not recorded which). The receptors were sampled from a man between 35 and 55 years old who had recovered from COVID-19. CDR3s include the opening cysteine and the closing phenylalanine or tryptophan. A D gene is named only where the DNA matches it firmly. Some rows mark clone size as missing; the rest say once, few, many or name a class of expanded clone.

TRBD1	.	TRBJ1-1	15	TRBV4-2	TGTGCCAGCAGCCAAGATGGACAGGGTATTACTGAAGCTTTCTTT	CASSQDGQGITEAFF
TRBD2	.	TRBJ2-6	17	TRBV5-4	TGTGCCAGCAGCCCTCCGGGGGGGGCGGCTGGGGCCAACGTCCTGACTTTC	CASSPPGGAAGANVLTF
.	.	TRBJ2-7	13	TRBV28	TGTGCCAGCAGTTCCGGACAGTCCTACGAGCAGTACTTC	CASSSGQSYEQYF
TRBD2	.	TRBJ2-1	16	TRBV7-3	TGTGCCAGCAGCTCGGCAACTAGCGGGGGGGCCCGGGAGCAGTTCTTC	CASSSATSGGAREQFF
TRBD2	.	TRBJ2-1	15	TRBV5-1	TGCGCCAGCAGCTTGGGACTAGCGGGGGGGCTTGAGCAGTTCTTC	CASSLGLAGGLEQFF
TRBD2	few	TRBJ2-7	19	TRBV2	TGTGCCAGCAGTGAAGCGACCGGACTAGCGGGGCTTGGCTCCTACGAGCAGTACTTC	CASSEATGLAGLGSYEQYF
.	.	TRBJ1-1	14	TRBV7-2	TGTGCCAGCAGCCCCGGCGGGGGGAGGACTGAAGCTTTCTTT	CASSPGGGRTEAFF
.	.	TRBJ2-2	15	TRBV19	TGTGCCAGTAGTCAGGTGTCGGCGAACACCGGGGAGCTGTTTTTT	CASSQVSANTGELFF
TRBD2	.	TRBJ2-1	16	TRBV3-1/TRBV3-2	TGTGCCAGCAGCCGCCGACTAGCGTTCCATCACCATGAGCAGTTCTTC	CASSRRLAFHHHEQFF
.	.	TRBJ2-3	12	TRBV19	TGTGCCAGTAGTCTCCCCACAGATACGCAGTATTTT	CASSLPTDTQYF
.	.	TRBJ2-6	14	TRBV29-1	TGCAGCGTTACAGACGGCTCTGGGGCCAACGTCCTGACTTTC	CSVTDGSGANVLTF
.	.	TRBJ2-5	13	TRBV24-1	TGTGCCACCAGTGATTATAGTCAAGAGACCCAGTACTTC	CATSDYSQETQYF
.	.	TRBJ2-2	13	TRBV19	TGTGCCAGTAGTATGGTTGAGTTCGGGGAGCTGTTTTTT	CASSMVEFGELFF
TRBD2	.	TRBJ2-7	16	TRBV18	TGTGCCAGCTCACCCGGACTAGCGGGGAGTCTCTACGAGCAGTACTTC	CASSPGLAGSLYEQYF
TRBD1	.	TRBJ1-2	13	TRBV19	TGTGCCAGTAGTCCCCAGGGGGGCTATGGCTACACCTTC	CASSPQGGYGYTF
.	.	TRBJ1-2	14	TRBV3-1/TRBV3-2	TGTGCCAGCAGCCAAGGGGCAGGGAACGGAGGCTACACCTTC	CASSQGAGNGGYTF
TRBD1	.	TRBJ1-2	14	TRBV7-2	TGTGCCAGCAGCTCCCGACAGGGCACCCATGGCTACACCTTC	CASSSRQGTHGYTF
.	few	TRBJ2-5	15	TRBV5-1	TGCGCCAGCAGCTTTTTACAGGACCCCCTTGGGACCCAGTACTTC	CASSFLQDPLGTQYF
TRBD1	few	TRBJ1-6	14	TRBV14	TGTGCCAGCAGCCAAGGAACAGGGGAAACCCCCCTCCACTTT	CASSQGTGETPLHF
.	.	TRBJ1-1	13	TRBV7-3	TGTGCCAGCAGCCCGAAGGGGGGGACTGAAGCTTTCTTT	CASSPKGGTEAFF
TRBD1	.	TRBJ2-7	14	TRBV18	TGTGCCAGCTCACCATATGGACAGGATTACGAGCAGTACTTC	CASSPYGQDYEQYF
TRBD2	.	TRBJ2-1	17	TRBV18	TGTGCCAGCTCACCAACCCGGGGGGAGAGCTCCTACAATGAGCAGTTCTTC	CASSPTRGESSYNEQFF
TRBD2	.	TRBJ2-1	16	TRBV19	TGTGCCAGTAGTCCCACGGGACTAGCGGGACCCAATGAGCAGTTCTTC	CASSPTGLAGPNEQFF
.	few	TRBJ1-1	12	TRBV29-1	TGCAGCGCCGGTCGAATGAACACTGAAGCTTTCTTT	CSAGRMNTEAFF
.	once	TRBJ1-5	16	TRBV4-1	TGCGCCAGCAGCCAAGATGAGGCAGGGCAGAATCAGCCCCAGCATTTT	CASSQDEAGQNQPQHF
.	.	TRBJ1-2	12	TRBV12-3/TRBV12-4	TGTGCCAGCAGCCCCTACCCCTATGGCTACACCTTC	CASSPYPYGYTF
TRBD1	few	TRBJ1-1	13	TRBV18	TGTGCCAGCTCGGGACAGGGGGGCACTGAAGCTTTCTTT	CASSGQGGTEAFF
TRBD1	.	TRBJ1-5	14	TRBV2	TGTGCCAGCAGGGGGACAGCCGGCAATCAGCCCCAGCATTTT	CASRGTAGNQPQHF
.	.	TRBJ2-1	18	TRBV28	TGTGCCAGCAGTCCCCGGAATGGGATAGCGGCTTCCTACAATGAGCAGTTCTTC	CASSPRNGIAASYNEQFF
.	.	TRBJ1-1	13	TRBV29-1	TGCAGCGCTGAATGGGCAATCGGTGCTGAAGCTTTCTTT	CSAEWAIGAEAFF
TRBD2	.	TRBJ2-3	16	TRBV5-6	TGTGCCAGCAGCTTGACTAGCGGGGGGCGCACAGATACGCAGTATTTT	CASSLTSGGRTDTQYF
TRBD1	.	TRBJ1-2	17	TRBV27	TGTGCCAGCACCTTCGCATATCGGACAGGAGCTAACTATGGCTACACCTTC	CASTFAYRTGANYGYTF
.	.	TRBJ1-2	13	TRBV28	TGTGCCAGCAGTTTACCCGCAGTCTATGGCTACACCTTC	CASSLPAVYGYTF
.	.	TRBJ1-1	14	TRBV9	TGTGCCAGCAGCGTAGGGGGGGTGGGCACTGAAGCTTTCTTT	CASSVGGVGTEAFF
TRBD2	.	TRBJ2-7	14	TRBV6-5	TGTGCCAGCAGTTACGGACGGGGGGCCTACGAGCAGTACTTC	CASSYGRGAYEQYF